These 9 T cell receptor beta chains were sequenced from one sample in a study of cytomegalovirus exposure and HLA in healthy donors. Some clones are missing from TCRdb's copy, which holds only in-frame ones; the method was immunoSEQ multiplex PCR. The sample carries roughly 140,000 clones, less than 90% recorded once. The sequencing input was PBMCs. Receptor source: a woman under 30 in good health and CMV-seropositive.

The V call is TRBV11-3, the J call TRBJ2-1; D ambiguous. With 6 bases removed from V and 6 bases from J, the gap between germline ends came to 24 bases. The germline gives CDR1 SGHNT, CDR2 YENEEA. The CDR3 runs to 17 residues. CDR3 coding DNA: TGTGCCAGCAGTTTGCCAGGTCTGGGTAGATCTGGCAATGAGCAGTTCTTC. Its translation is CASSLPGLGRSGNEQFF. The whole variable domain, remainder taken from reference TRBV11-3 and TRBJ2-1, is EAGVVQSPRYKIIEKKQPVAFWCNPISGHNTLYWYLQNLGQGPELLIRYENEEAVDDSQLPKDRFSAERLKGVDSTLKIQPAELGDSAVYLCASSLPGLGRSGNEQFFGPGTRLTVL.

The V gene is TRBV28, the J gene TRBJ1-1; unclear D gene. CDR3 length: 12 amino acids. V gave up 6 bases and J gave up 8 bases, with 13 bases separating them. The germline gives CDR1 MDHEN, CDR2 SYDVKM. CDR3 bases: TGTGCCAGCAGCCCGCGAGGTAACGAAGCTTTCTTT. Its protein product is CASSPRGNEAFF.

V and J are TRBV4-3 and TRBJ2-1, with 8 bases that match TRBD2. There are 16 residues in the CDR3. Per germline, CDR1 LGHNA and CDR2 YSLEER. V lost 0 bases to trimming and J lost 4 bases; unmatched junction nucleotides: 5. As DNA, the CDR3 is TGCGCCAGCAGCCAAGATTGGGCTAGCGGGTACAATGAGCAGTTCTTC. Its translation is CASSQDWASGYNEQFF.

The CDR3 sequence is CASSYSNLGLHNEQFF. CDR3 coding DNA: TGTGCCAGCAGTTACTCGAACCTCGGACTCCACAATGAGCAGTTCTTC. The rearrangement joins TRBV6-5 to TRBJ2-1, with D maybe TRBD2 (5 bases). V dropped 0 bases and J dropped 5 bases, with 14 bases sitting between them. CDR3 size: 16 residues. Germline V gene sequence: CDR1 MNHEY, CDR2 SVGAGI.

The chain is built from TRBV7-9 and TRBJ2-7; the match to TRBD1 covers 10 bases. This CDR3 spans 16 amino acids. After removal of 4 bases from V and 2 bases from J, the junction contained 8 bases not matched to a gene. CDR1 is SEHNR, CDR2 FQNEAQ, per germline (reference sequence). For the CDR3, the DNA is TGTGCCAGCAGCTCCGGACAGGGGGGGCCGGCCTACGAGCAGTACTTC. Protein product: CASSSGQGGPAYEQYF.

The chain recombines TRBV2 with TRBJ1-2, with TRBD1 matching 12 bases. The length of the CDR3 is 15 residues. Germline loops: CDR1 SNHLY, CDR2 FYNNEI. Germline trimming cut 3 bases from V and 6 bases from J; bases unmatched to any gene: 5. CDR3 residues: CASSDYGTGGDGYTF. The CDR3 DNA reads TGTGCCAGCAGTGATTATGGGACAGGGGGCGATGGCTACACCTTC. Complete variable domain (other parts from reference TRBV2 and TRBJ1-2): EPEVTQTPSHQVTQMGQEVILRCVPISNHLYFYWYRQILGQKVEFLVSFYNNEISEKSEIFDDQFSVERPDGSNFTLKIRSTKLEDSAMYFCASSDYGTGGDGYTFGSGTRLTVV.

The chain has TRBV7-2 and TRBJ2-3; possibly TRBD1 for D (6 bases). Trimming shortened V by 1 base and J by 2 bases, and 13 bases separated the two germline ends. The CDR3 spans 16 residues. In germline, CDR1 is SGHTA, CDR2 FQGNSA. DNA for the CDR3: TGTGCCAGCAGCTTAGGGCCCAGGGGTCCCACAGATACGCAGTATTTT. It encodes CASSLGPRGPTDTQYF.

The chain is built from TRBV27 and TRBJ2-7, with D perhaps matching TRBD2 (6 bases). V was trimmed by 5 bases and J by 6 bases, leaving 17 bases between them. Germline CDR1 MNHEY, CDR2 SMNVEV (reference sequence). The CDR3 runs 14 residues. CDR3 DNA: TGTGCCAGCAGTGACCCTGGGAGGACGGGCGAGCAGTACTTC. It is translated as CASSDPGRTGEQYF.

The chain links TRBV7-9 to TRBJ2-1; TRBD1 aligns across 8 bases. After removal of 1 base from V and 5 bases from J, the junction contained 10 bases not matched to a gene. CDR1 is SEHNR, CDR2 FQNEAQ, per germline (reference sequence). This CDR3 is built from 17 residues. Here the CDR3 DNA reads TGTGCCAGCAGCTTAGGCCAACAGGGGGGACTTAACAATGAGCAGTTCTTC. This encodes CASSLGQQGGLNNEQFF. The variable domain in full, completed from reference TRBV7-9 and TRBJ2-1, reads DTGVSQNPRHKITKRGQNVTFRCDPISEHNRLYWYRQTLGQGPEFLTYFQNEAQLEKSRLLSDRFSAERPKGSFSTLEIQRTEQGDSAMYLCASSLGQQGGLNNEQFFGPGTRLTVL.